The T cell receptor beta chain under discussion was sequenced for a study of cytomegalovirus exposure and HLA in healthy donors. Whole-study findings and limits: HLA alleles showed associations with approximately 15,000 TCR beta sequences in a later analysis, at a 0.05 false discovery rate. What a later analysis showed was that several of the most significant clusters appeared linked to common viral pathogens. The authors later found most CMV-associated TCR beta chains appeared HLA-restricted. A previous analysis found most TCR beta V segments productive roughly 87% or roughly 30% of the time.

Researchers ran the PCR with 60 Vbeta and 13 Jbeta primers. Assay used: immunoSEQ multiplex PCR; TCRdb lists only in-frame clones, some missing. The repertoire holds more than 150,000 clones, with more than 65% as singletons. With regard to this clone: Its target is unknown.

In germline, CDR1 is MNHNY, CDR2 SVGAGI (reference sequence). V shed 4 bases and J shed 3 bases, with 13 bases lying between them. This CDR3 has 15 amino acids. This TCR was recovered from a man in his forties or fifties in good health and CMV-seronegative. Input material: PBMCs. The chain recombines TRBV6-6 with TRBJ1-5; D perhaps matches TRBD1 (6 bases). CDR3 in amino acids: CASSSWTDDNQPQHF. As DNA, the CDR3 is TGTGCCAGCAGTTCTTGGACAGATGACAATCAGCCCCAGCATTTT.